The 5 T cell receptor beta chains listed next were all sequenced from one sample in a study of cytomegalovirus exposure and HLA in healthy donors. The PCR employed 60 Vbeta primers together with 13 Jbeta primers. TCRdb keeps only in-frame clones here, not all; method: immunoSEQ multiplex PCR. The sample consists of some 78,000 clones, over 65% of them appearing once. Material: PBMCs. Receptors originate from a middle-aged man in good health and CMV-seropositive.

The chain recombines TRBV7-6 with TRBJ1-4; D remains unclear. The CDR3 spans 13 residues. The V end was cut by 5 bases, the J end by 5 bases, with 9 bases between. Germline-derived CDR1 and CDR2 are SGHVS and FNYEAQ. In DNA form, the CDR3 reads TGTGCCAGCAGCCTCCCCCCGAATGAAAAACTGTTTTTT. It specifies CASSLPPNEKLFF.

CDR3 protein: CAWSPTTGELFF. The DNA of the CDR3 is TGTGCCTGGAGTCCAACAACCGGGGAGCTGTTTTTT. The J gene is TRBJ2-2, the V gene TRBV30, with D hard to call. CDR3 size: 12 residues. In germline, CDR1 is GTSNPN, CDR2 SVGIG (reference sequence). V was trimmed by 2 bases and J by 5 bases, leaving 6 bases between them.

This chain links TRBV6-1 with TRBJ2-7, with TRBD2 matching 9 bases. CDR1 is MNHNS and CDR2 is SASEGT in the germline V gene. V gave up 3 bases and J gave up 4 bases; unmatched junction bases: 16. The CDR3 is made up of 18 amino acids. This chain's CDR3 is CASSDHALAGLFSYEQYF. The CDR3 bases are TGTGCCAGCAGTGACCACGCCCTAGCGGGATTATTTAGTTACGAGCAGTACTTC.

The chain links TRBV25-1 to TRBJ2-7; 7 bases line up with TRBD1. The CDR3 extends over 16 amino acids. Germline loops: CDR1 MGHDK, CDR2 SYGVNS. The V segment lost 0 bases and the J segment 0 bases; nucleotides outside the gene matches: 5. CDR3 nucleotide sequence: TGTGCCAGCAGTGAATATAGGGACAGAGGCTCCTACGAGCAGTACTTC. Translated: CASSEYRDRGSYEQYF.

V is TRBV6-6 and J is TRBJ2-7; TRBD2 matches 13 bases. Germline CDR1 reads MNHNY; CDR2 reads SVGAGI (reference sequence). The CDR3 covers 15 residues. J lost 4 bases, V lost 6 bases, and 6 bases had no gene match. The CDR3 region has the DNA TGTGCCAGCAGGTCCGGGACTAGCGGGGAATACGAGCAGTACTTC. Translation gives CASRSGTSGEYEQYF.